This TCR beta chain was retrieved from a study of CD8 T cells in ankylosing spondylitis. Study-level findings and limits: What appeared characteristic of ankylosing spondylitis blood was a TCR beta motif of under 10 highly homologous variants.

The TCR beta libraries were generated through quantitative 5'-RACE incorporating molecular barcodes. TCRdb independently ran MiXCR on the 5' RACE reads; one entry per CDR3 protein. The data hold about 240,000 distinct CDR3 sequences, with about 10% observed a single time. This clonotype was seen at least ten times. Its matching antigen is unknown. The CDR3 covers 16 residues. J gave up 8 bases and V 3 bases, and 12 bases lay outside the gene matches. CDR1 is SGHTA and CDR2 is FQGNSA in the germline V gene. The sample was blood, either unsorted or a sorted T cell fraction (not recorded which). This TCR was recovered from a male donor with ankylosing spondylitis or in good health (not recorded which). The V call is TRBV7-2, the J call TRBJ2-1; 8 bases are shared with TRBD2. CDR3 DNA sequence: TGTGCCAGCAGCTTTACCGGACTAGCTAGTGCCGATGAGCAGTTCTTC. Protein product: CASSFTGLASADEQFF.